This entry features one T cell receptor beta chain sequence. Sequencing was performed with immunoSEQ multiplex PCR; in TCRdb, only in-frame clones are kept and a portion is missing. The sample lists fewer than 200,000 clones, roughly 80% occurring once. CDR3 length: 18 residues. Germline V gene lookup returns CDR1 SGHKS and CDR2 YYEKEE (reference sequence). V shed 5 bases and J 4 bases; nucleotides not matched to a gene: 17. The data were taken from a study of blood T cell repertoires in COVID-19. The J gene is TRBJ2-7, the V gene TRBV5-5, with 11 bases lining up with TRBD1. This TCR was recovered from a man between 60 and 75 years old with acute or convalescent COVID-19. The specimen sequenced was peripheral blood. CDR3 residues: CASRWGATGQGAGYEQYF. The CDR3 DNA is TGTGCCAGCAGGTGGGGAGCTACAGGACAGGGGGCTGGTTACGAGCAGTACTTC. The whole variable domain, filled in from reference TRBV5-5 and TRBJ2-7, reads DAGVTQSPTHLIKTRGQQVTLRCSPISGHKSVSWYQQVLGQGPQFIFQYYEKEERGRGNFPDRFSARQFPNYSSELNVNALLLGDSALYLCASRWGATGQGAGYEQYFGPGTRLTVT.